The 5 T cell receptor beta chains below come from one sample, sequenced in a study of blood T cell repertoires in COVID-19. The data were produced by immunoSEQ multiplex PCR, yet TCRdb's version contains in-frame clones alone and is incomplete. The sample has about 95,000 clones; more than 80% are singletons. Sequences were obtained from peripheral blood. Every receptor here comes from a human donor in a cohort sampled during active COVID-19.

This sequence joins TRBV19 and TRBJ1-1; the D gene is possibly TRBD1 (6 bases). Germline-derived CDR1 and CDR2 are LNHDA and SQIVND (reference sequence). Deletions cut 6 bases from V and 0 bases from J, with 14 bases between. There are 15 residues in the CDR3. CDR3 in amino acids: CASRETGGMNTEAFF. Written as DNA, the CDR3 is TGTGCCAGTAGAGAGACAGGAGGCATGAACACTGAAGCTTTCTTT. Based on the CDR3 plus reference TRBV19 and TRBJ1-1, the full variable domain is DGGITQSPKYLFRKEGQNVTLSCEQNLNHDAMYWYRQDPGQGLRLIYYSQIVNDFQKGDIAEGYSVSREKKESFPLTVTSAQKNPTAFYLCASRETGGMNTEAFFGQGTRLTVV.

J is TRBJ2-7 and V is TRBV5-1; TRBD1 aligns across 10 bases. CDR3 length equals 15 residues. Germline V gene sequence: CDR1 SGHRS, CDR2 YFSETQ. The J segment lost 0 bases and the V segment lost 4 bases, leaving 4 bases of the junction unmatched. CDR3 amino acids: CASSTGDRGSYEQYF. The CDR3 DNA reads as TGCGCCAGCAGCACTGGGGACAGGGGCTCCTACGAGCAGTACTTC.

The chain carries TRBV6-4 and TRBJ1-2; TRBD1 might be the D (5 bases). V shed 4 bases and J shed 4 bases, with 10 bases lying between them. Germline lookup yields CDR1 MRHNA and CDR2 SNTAGT. The CDR3 totals 13 residues. CDR3 in amino acids: CASSGQGGYGYTF. Here the CDR3 DNA reads TGTGCCAGCAGTGGGCAGGGCGGCTATGGCTACACCTTC.

The chain couples TRBV29-1 to TRBJ1-2; TRBD1 aligns across 11 bases. This CDR3 has 15 amino acids. V lost 6 bases to trimming and J lost 1 base; unmatched junction nucleotides: 7. From germline, CDR1 is SQVTM and CDR2 ANQGSEA. Here the CDR3 DNA reads TGCAGCGTGGGGACAGGGGGTAGCATTAACTATGGCTACACCTTC. Its protein product is CSVGTGGSINYGYTF.

V is TRBV28 and J is TRBJ1-1; TRBD1 might be the D (6 bases). The CDR3 has 16 amino acids. CDR1 and CDR2 (germline): MDHEN, SYDVKM. The V and J ends lost 4 bases and 9 bases respectively, with 24 bases between them. In DNA, the CDR3 is TGTGCCAGCAGTTCCTATTCAATTCCCGGGACAAGCCAAGCTTTCTTT. It translates to CASSSYSIPGTSQAFF.